This TCR beta chain was recovered during a study of cytomegalovirus exposure and HLA in healthy donors (dated by TCRdb to the late 2010s). For the wider study: According to an earlier analysis of a few hundred of the donors, about 190 million T cells yielded roughly 100 million unique TCR beta sequences and 250 to 350 Gb of sequence data. Donor age, sex, ethnicity and CMV serostatus were compiled alongside the repertoire data. About five DR-DQ haplotypes were handled as single units for association and clustering, since linkage in the cohort was strong. Among the roughly 370 genotyped donors, approximately 82% belonged to the genetic ancestry cluster associated with self-reported Caucasian donors. Every discovery cohort repertoire had been produced on one sequencing platform. In the later analysis, no new phenotypic data were used to find candidate immune exposures; instead, reliance was placed on TCR beta sequences and their occurrence across donors. An early release that covered roughly 600 HLA-typed donors contained about 290 gigabases of sequencing data and 70 million to 100 million unique TCR sequences. In addition to the first cohort of hundreds of subjects, a separate validation cohort of 130 or so different subjects was used. The study combined high-throughput TCR immunosequencing, statistical association of individual TCRs with disease status, and machine learning to predict cytomegalovirus infection status. The study used immunosequencing to profile the T cell repertoires of approximately 690 subjects and linked those repertoires to cytomegalovirus serostatus. On average, roughly 250,000 unique TCR beta nucleotide sequences were sequenced per donor among about 400 genotyped donors of the cohort, with roughly a sixth of those sequences being non-productive. Class I and class II HLA loci were covered by the typing at four-digit resolution. In a later analysis, previously published TCR beta repertoires from about 670 donors were re-analyzed and high-resolution HLA genotyping was added so that TCR occurrence patterns could be studied. Typing coverage differed by locus: A, B, C, DRB1 and DQB1 were typed in roughly 620-640 donors, DQA1 in 522, DPA1 in 600 to 610, and DPB1 in just under 480. A later genetic analysis used genome-wide SNP genotypes for about 55% of the 666 donors, treating that subset as a discovery cohort. In an earlier analysis of several hundred of the donors, high-throughput TCR beta sequencing was used to judge whether each TCR beta V gene segment behaved as functional or pseudogenic. The study aimed to test whether signatures of past pathogen exposure could be identified by cataloging public T cell receptors. What the study reported, not specific to this receptor: The classifier was reported to diagnose cytomegalovirus status with high specificity and sensitivity in both the original and validation cohorts. A cluster of highly shared sequence variants was judged likely to represent a technical artifact of the sequencing pipeline. A later analysis associated about 16,000 TCR beta sequences with specific HLA alleles at a false discovery rate of 0.05. The study listed 150 to 200 TCR beta chains as associated with cytomegalovirus. The 87-base-pair reads could not distinguish some IMGT-functional V segments, including TRBV6-2 and TRBV6-3, so those segments were excluded. In an earlier analysis of approximately 600 of the donors, most TCR beta V segments were observed in productive rearrangements about 90% or about 30% of the time, broadly matching IMGT annotations. Compared with the roughly 700-donor mean, donors in an Asian-associated ancestry cluster had fewer N-insertions in productive TCRs, according to a later genetic analysis. Compared with equally common non-associated chains, HLA-associated TCR beta chains in a later analysis were more clonally expanded and had lower generation probabilities. In this cohort, only TCR beta chains were sequenced, and detectable features were limited by the absence of alpha or paired-chain data. A few of the identified cytomegalovirus-associated TCR beta chains were confirmed in vitro to be specific for cytomegalovirus antigens. Across donors, most TCR sequences were observed very rarely, whereas some public TCRs were present in many individuals. The authors suggested that the approach could potentially be extended to other disease states and immunological phenotypes. Because some donors lacked HLA typing at each locus, the association tests relied only on the typed subset. When HLA alleles, especially DR and DQ, strongly co-occurred, TCR associations were difficult to assign to individual alleles. Fewer than 20 rarely observed V segments, including chromosome 9 orphons, were excluded from the earlier analysis of some 590 of the donors because counts were too low. A further reported finding was that TCR beta sequences accurately predicted the HLA-A and HLA-B alleles for most subjects in the first cohort. Most CMV-associated TCR beta chains appeared to be HLA-restricted in a later analysis, and the HLA associations seemed to be driven largely by CMV exposure. In a later analysis, the rate of TCR association differed among HLA loci, with DRB1 alleles having the most associated TCRs and HLA-C alleles having the fewest. In a later analysis, several top co-occurrence clusters were reported to appear linked to parvovirus B19, influenza, CMV and Epstein-Barr virus. Roughly uniform sequencing depth across donors was assumed in presence/absence analyses, although this assumption may not hold. In a later genetic analysis, a missense DCLRE1C variant was associated with V-gene and J-gene trimming of TCR beta chains, and the association was replicated in an independent cohort. Correlated functional status among segregating V segments might reflect linkage disequilibrium, but an unknown experimental factor could not be ruled out. The only immune exposure information available for the cohort was CMV serostatus.

In total, about 650 healthy bone marrow donors made up the cohort. All cohort members were sampled while nominally healthy, although unrecorded immune exposures were likely present. The donor was CMV seropositive and was included in the group of 250 to 350 seropositive cohort members. A peripheral blood sample was provided by each donor, and peripheral blood mononuclear cells were used for TCR beta sequencing. The Qiagen DNeasy Blood Extraction Kit was used to extract genomic DNA from the blood cell samples. Library preparation used the immunoSEQ multiplex PCR assay. For the multiplex PCR, a mixture combining 60 forward primers for TCR Vbeta segments and 13 reverse primers for TCR Jbeta segments was used. A multiplex PCR assay on genomic DNA amplified the CDR3 region of rearranged TCR beta genes. The Illumina HiSeq System was used to sequence the amplified TCR beta libraries as 87-base-pair reads. On the study's bioinformatics: A later analysis counted some 80 million unique TCR beta chains across the 600 to 850 repertoires, and about 10 million of these chains were shared by at least two donors. A nearest-neighbor algorithm error-corrected the raw reads and collapsed the reads into unique sequences, merging closely related sequences to remove PCR and sequencing errors. Alignment of CDR3 sequences to IMGT reference sequences was used to assign V, D and J gene segments. For a sequence to be retained, a match of at least six nucleotides was required to both a V gene segment and a J gene segment. A rearrangement counted as productive if the CDR3 had no stop codons and remained in frame with V and J, and every other rearrangement counted as non-productive. CDR3 was defined by IMGT convention, running from the second conserved V-encoded cysteine to the conserved J-encoded phenylalanine. The earlier analysis of about 610 of the donors excluded sequences that lacked an unambiguous match to a single V gene segment. In an earlier analysis of more than 500 of the donors, a V segment was called functional when productive rearrangements were above 56.7%, and segregating when the standard deviation between donors exceeded 5%. A statistical classification framework was built for diagnosing cytomegalovirus status from the catalog of TCR beta chain sequences. In a later analysis, TCR nucleotide sequences were compared against IMGT/GENE-DB human TR gene sequences so that V and J genes could be assigned. In a later analysis, CDR3 sequences and most-parsimonious VDJ recombination scenarios were assigned using the TCRdist pipeline. In a later analysis, each TCR beta chain was defined by its CDR3 amino acid sequence together with its V-gene family, and reads without a unique V-gene family were excluded. As a way to deal with suspected cross-contamination and a sequencing artifact, a later analysis dropped under 600 nucleotide sequences that were highly shared and had low generation probability. For each public chain, a later analysis derived a clonal expansion index from normalized ranks of inferred template counts within each repertoire. In a later analysis, generation probabilities were computed using a VDJ recombination model fitted to out-of-frame rearrangements, and the results were checked against IGoR. Hypergeometric tests were used in a later analysis to score TCR-TCR, TCR-HLA and TCR-CMV co-occurrence, with a repertoire-size bias correction applied to the TCR pairs. To estimate false discovery rates, a later analysis permuted the HLA or CMV assignments 20 times. In a later analysis, co-occurring TCRs were grouped using DBSCAN, with TCRdist sequence similarity added in when clustering inside HLA-allele-positive subsets. For co-occurrence clustering, repertoires with fewer than 30,000 or more than 120,000 public chains were excluded, along with five repertoires with anomalous nucleotide sharing. TCRdb took over this immuneACCESS table, retaining in-frame rearrangements with V and J assigned. Such tables are incomplete; in checked studies, under half of the missing clones stem from an unresolved V gene, and the remainder is unexplained. V and J calls and clone size are given by that table; D and trimming were obtained from the DNA. This sample has roughly 120,000 clones in its table, and around four fifths of those were observed once. About 11% of the sample comes from the top ten.

The CDR3 goes from the cysteine to the phenylalanine over 16 residues. Kept here is only the CDR3 DNA, which spans 48 bases and is read in frame from base 1. CDR1 and CDR2 are drawn from the germline V gene (reference sequence): GTSNPN, SVGIG. Trimming accounts for 2 bases at V and 0 bases at J, while the number of junction bases matched to no gene is 8. A word on this clone: No antigen is known for it. No much larger clonotype is one base removed from it; base qualities were not supplied.

Sequencing used PBMCs. Recombination joined TRBV30 with TRBJ2-5, with TRBD2 identical over 8 junction bases. This clonotype was sampled from a male donor in good health and CMV-seropositive. The CDR3: CAWSLRGATYQETQYF. The nucleotide sequence is given as TGTGCCTGGAGTCTGCGGGGGGCTACGTACCAAGAGACCCAGTACTTC.